A single sample is the source of the 8 T cell receptor beta chains below, sequenced in a study of T cell responses to AZD1222 COVID-19 vaccine. Clones were read by immunoSEQ multiplex PCR, and TCRdb kept only the in-frame ones, dropping some. The data contain tens of thousands of clones, about 89% of them seen just once; the ten biggest clones take up 4% to 5%. The material was peripheral blood, obtained 28 days after the second AZD1222 dose. The receptors were gathered from an adult who received the AZD1222 COVID-19 vaccine.

The V gene is TRBV7-2, the J gene TRBJ1-2; D perhaps matches TRBD1 (6 bases). This CDR3 spans 13 amino acids. Trimming stripped 2 bases from V and 7 bases from J, with 11 bases between. From germline, CDR1 is SGHTA and CDR2 FQGNSA. Here the CDR3 reads CASSLQQGTGYTF. DNA for the CDR3: TGTGCCAGCAGCTTACAGCAGGGGACTGGCTACACCTTC.

This clone was observed a single time. The V call is TRBV6-5, the J call TRBJ1-5; D gene uncertain. Germline-derived CDR1 and CDR2 are MNHEY and SVGAGI. This CDR3 is built from 15 residues. V dropped 0 bases and J dropped 1 base, with 7 bases sitting between them. The CDR3 DNA follows: TGTGCCAGCAGTTACTCTGCCAGAAGCAATCAGCCCCAGCATTTT. Its translation: CASSYSARSNQPQHF.

The rearrangement joins TRBV10-2 to TRBJ2-7, with 7 bases aligning to TRBD1. Trimming at V came to 1 base and at J to 0 bases, leaving 6 bases not matched to a gene. In germline, CDR1 is WSHSY, CDR2 SAAADI. The CDR3 sequence is 16 residues long. The CDR3 spells CASSEWGTASSYEQYF. The CDR3 DNA reads TGCGCCAGCAGTGAGTGGGGGACAGCGAGCTCCTACGAGCAGTACTTC.

The chain recombines TRBV7-9 with TRBJ1-2; TRBD1 might be the D (6 bases). The germline CDR1 and CDR2 sequences are SEHNR and FQNEAQ (reference sequence). This CDR3 comprises 13 residues. Trimming removed 5 bases from V and 8 bases from J, with 15 bases in between. The CDR3 is CASSLIQGWGYTF. The CDR3 bases are TGTGCCAGCAGCCTAATACAGGGCTGGGGCTACACCTTC.

This sequence joins TRBV2 and TRBJ1-2, with 10 bases that match TRBD1. CDR3 length: 16 residues. Germline loops: CDR1 SNHLY, CDR2 FYNNEI. V shed 6 bases, J shed 6 bases, and the junction held 13 bases outside the gene matches. The CDR3 DNA is TGTGCCAGCAGCGACTTAACCGGGACAGGGGAGAATGGCTACACCTTC. It specifies CASSDLTGTGENGYTF.

This rearrangement joins TRBV2 to TRBJ2-2; 11 nucleotides agree with TRBD2. Germline assignment: CDR1 SNHLY and CDR2 FYNNEI. The CDR3 sequence is 15 residues long. V lost 6 bases and J lost 6; bases outside the gene matches: 6. CDR3 DNA sequence: TGTGCCAGCAGGAGGGGACTAGCGGTAGCCGGGGAGCTGTTTTTT. Amino acids: CASRRGLAVAGELFF.

The chain couples TRBV12-5 to TRBJ1-4; perhaps TRBD1 as D (6 bases). The V end was cut by 5 bases, the J end by 2 bases, with 15 bases between. Germline CDR1 reads LGHNT; CDR2 reads FRNRAP. The CDR3 consists of 16 residues. CDR3 sequence reads: CASGTPSGVTNEKLFF. The CDR3 DNA reads as TGTGCTAGTGGTACCCCCTCAGGGGTGACTAATGAAAAACTGTTTTTT. The full variable domain, in which reference TRBV12-5 and TRBJ1-4 provide the parts outside the CDR3, is DARVTQTPRHKVTEMGQEVTMRCQPILGHNTVFWYRQTMMQGLELLAYFRNRAPLDDSGMPKDRFSAEMPDATLATLKIQPSEPRDSAVYFCASGTPSGVTNEKLFFGSGTQLSVL.

The rearrangement uses TRBV4-2 and TRBJ2-2, with a weak D call TRBD1 (6 bases). Germline-derived CDR1 and CDR2 are LGHNA and YNFKEQ. V shed 3 bases and J shed 0 bases, with 14 bases lying between them. The CDR3 has 17 amino acids. CDR3 bases: TGTGCCAGCAGCCAGAGGGGGACATACACGAACACCGGGGAGCTGTTTTTT. Translating it yields CASSQRGTYTNTGELFF.